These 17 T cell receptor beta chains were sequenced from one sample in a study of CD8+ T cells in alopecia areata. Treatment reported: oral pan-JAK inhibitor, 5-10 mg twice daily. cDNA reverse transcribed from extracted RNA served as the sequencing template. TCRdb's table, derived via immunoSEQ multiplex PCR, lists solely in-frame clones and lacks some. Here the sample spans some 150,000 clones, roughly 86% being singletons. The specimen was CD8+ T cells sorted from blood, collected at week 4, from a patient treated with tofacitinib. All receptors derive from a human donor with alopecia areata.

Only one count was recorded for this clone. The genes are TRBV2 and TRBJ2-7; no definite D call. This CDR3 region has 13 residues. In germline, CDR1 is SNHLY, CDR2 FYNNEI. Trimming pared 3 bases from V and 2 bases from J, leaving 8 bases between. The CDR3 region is CASSDSVTYEQYF. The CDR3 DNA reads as TGTGCCAGCAGTGATTCGGTCACCTACGAGCAGTACTTC.

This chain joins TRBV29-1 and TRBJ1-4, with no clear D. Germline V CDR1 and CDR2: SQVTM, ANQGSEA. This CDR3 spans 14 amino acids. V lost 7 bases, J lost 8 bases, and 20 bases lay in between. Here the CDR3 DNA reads TGCAGCGCACTCGACGGGCCCAGCGGCGAAAAACTGTTTTTT. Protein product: CSALDGPSGEKLFF.

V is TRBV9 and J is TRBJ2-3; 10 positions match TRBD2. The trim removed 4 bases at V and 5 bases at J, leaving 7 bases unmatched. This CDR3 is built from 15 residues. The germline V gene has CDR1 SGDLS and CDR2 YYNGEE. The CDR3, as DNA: TGTGCCAGCAGCATCAGCGGGGGGGCCCGAGATACGCAGTATTTT. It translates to CASSISGGARDTQYF.

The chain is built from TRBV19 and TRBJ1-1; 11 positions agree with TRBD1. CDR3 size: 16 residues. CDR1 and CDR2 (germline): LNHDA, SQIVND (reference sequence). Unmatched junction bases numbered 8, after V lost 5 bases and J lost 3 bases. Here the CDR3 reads CASSSLGDRGDTEAFF. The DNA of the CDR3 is TGTGCCAGTAGTTCCTTGGGGGACAGGGGGGACACTGAAGCTTTCTTT. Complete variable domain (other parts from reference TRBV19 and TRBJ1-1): DGGITQSPKYLFRKEGQNVTLSCEQNLNHDAMYWYRQDPGQGLRLIYYSQIVNDFQKGDIAEGYSVSREKKESFPLTVTSAQKNPTAFYLCASSSLGDRGDTEAFFGQGTRLTVV.

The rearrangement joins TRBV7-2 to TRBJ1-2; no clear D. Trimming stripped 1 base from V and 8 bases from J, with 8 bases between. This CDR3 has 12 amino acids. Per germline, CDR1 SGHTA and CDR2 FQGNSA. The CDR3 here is CASSLGIEGYTF. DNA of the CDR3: TGTGCCAGCAGCTTAGGGATAGAGGGCTACACCTTC.

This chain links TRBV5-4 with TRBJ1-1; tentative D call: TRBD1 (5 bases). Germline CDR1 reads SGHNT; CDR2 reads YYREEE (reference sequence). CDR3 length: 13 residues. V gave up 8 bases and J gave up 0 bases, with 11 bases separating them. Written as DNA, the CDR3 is TGTGCCAGTCAGGGTTCCCTGAACACTGAAGCTTTCTTT. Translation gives CASQGSLNTEAFF.

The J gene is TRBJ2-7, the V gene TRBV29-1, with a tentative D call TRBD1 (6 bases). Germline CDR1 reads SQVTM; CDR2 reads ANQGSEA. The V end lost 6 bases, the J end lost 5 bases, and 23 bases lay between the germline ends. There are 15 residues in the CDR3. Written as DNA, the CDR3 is TGCAGCGTGAAGAGGGGGACGGGATCACCGGACGAGCAGTACTTC. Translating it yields CSVKRGTGSPDEQYF.

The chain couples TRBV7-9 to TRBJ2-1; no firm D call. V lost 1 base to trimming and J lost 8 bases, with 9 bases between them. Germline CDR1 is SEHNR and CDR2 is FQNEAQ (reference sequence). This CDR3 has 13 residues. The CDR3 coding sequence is TGTGCCAGCAGCTTAGATCCAAGCGATGAGCAGTTCTTC. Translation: CASSLDPSDEQFF.

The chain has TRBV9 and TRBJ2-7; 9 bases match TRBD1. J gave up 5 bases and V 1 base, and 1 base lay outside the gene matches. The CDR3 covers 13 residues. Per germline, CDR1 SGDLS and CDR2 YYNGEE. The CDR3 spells CASSVRDRDEQYF. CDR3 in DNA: TGTGCCAGCAGCGTACGGGACAGGGACGAGCAGTACTTC.

The CDR3 sequence: CASSQEWWTQETQYF. The CDR3 nucleotides read TGCGCCAGCAGCCAAGAATGGTGGACGCAAGAGACCCAGTACTTC. J is TRBJ2-5 and V is TRBV4-1; D call uncertain. The germline CDR1 and CDR2 sequences are MGHRA and YSYEKL. CDR3 length: 15 amino acids. The germline V and J ends were trimmed by 0 bases and 2 bases, with 10 bases remaining between them.

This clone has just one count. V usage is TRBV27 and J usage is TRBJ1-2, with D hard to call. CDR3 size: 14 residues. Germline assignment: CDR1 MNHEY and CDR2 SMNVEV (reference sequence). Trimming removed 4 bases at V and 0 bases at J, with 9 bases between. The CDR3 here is CASSSRPANYGYTF. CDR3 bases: TGTGCCAGCAGTTCCCGGCCGGCTAACTATGGCTACACCTTC.

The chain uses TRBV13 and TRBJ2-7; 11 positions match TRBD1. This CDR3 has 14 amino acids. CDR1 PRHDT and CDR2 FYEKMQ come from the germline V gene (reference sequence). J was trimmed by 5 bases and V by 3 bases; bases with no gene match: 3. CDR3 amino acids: CASSFGQGANEQYF. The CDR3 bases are TGTGCCAGCAGCTTCGGACAGGGGGCAAACGAGCAGTACTTC. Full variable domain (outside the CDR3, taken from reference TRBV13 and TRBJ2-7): AAGVIQSPRHLIKEKRETATLKCYPIPRHDTVYWYQQGPGQDPQFLISFYEKMQSDKGSIPDRFSAQQFSDYHSELNMSSLELGDSALYFCASSFGQGANEQYFGPGTRLTVT.

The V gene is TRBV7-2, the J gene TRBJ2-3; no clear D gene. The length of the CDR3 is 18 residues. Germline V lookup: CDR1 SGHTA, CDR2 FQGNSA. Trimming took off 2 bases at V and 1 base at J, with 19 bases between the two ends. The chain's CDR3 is CASSLLIPESYGTDTQYF. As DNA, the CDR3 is TGTGCCAGCAGCTTACTTATTCCGGAGTCATACGGCACAGATACGCAGTATTTT.

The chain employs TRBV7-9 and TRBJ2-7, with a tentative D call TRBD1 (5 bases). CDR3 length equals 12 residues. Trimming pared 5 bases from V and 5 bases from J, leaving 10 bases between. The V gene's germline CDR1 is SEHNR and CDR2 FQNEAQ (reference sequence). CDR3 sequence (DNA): TGTGCCAGCAGCCTAGGGGCAGACGAGCAGTACTTC. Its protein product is CASSLGADEQYF.

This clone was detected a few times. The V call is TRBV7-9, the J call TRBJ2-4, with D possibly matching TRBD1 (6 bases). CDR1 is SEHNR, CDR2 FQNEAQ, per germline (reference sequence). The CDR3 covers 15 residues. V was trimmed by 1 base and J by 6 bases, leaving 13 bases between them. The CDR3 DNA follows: TGTGCCAGCAGCTTAGGACAGGTTGAGGGAAACATTCAGTACTTC. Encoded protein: CASSLGQVEGNIQYF. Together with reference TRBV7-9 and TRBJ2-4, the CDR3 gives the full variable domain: DTGVSQNPRHKITKRGQNVTFRCDPISEHNRLYWYRQTLGQGPEFLTYFQNEAQLEKSRLLSDRFSAERPKGSFSTLEIQRTEQGDSAMYLCASSLGQVEGNIQYFGAGTRLSVL.

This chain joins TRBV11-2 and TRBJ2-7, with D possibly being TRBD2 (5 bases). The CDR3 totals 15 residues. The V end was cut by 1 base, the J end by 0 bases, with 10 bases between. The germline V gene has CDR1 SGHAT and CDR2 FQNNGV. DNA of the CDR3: TGTGCCAGCAGCTTAGGGCCTGGGAGCTCCTACGAGCAGTACTTC. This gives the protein CASSLGPGSSYEQYF.

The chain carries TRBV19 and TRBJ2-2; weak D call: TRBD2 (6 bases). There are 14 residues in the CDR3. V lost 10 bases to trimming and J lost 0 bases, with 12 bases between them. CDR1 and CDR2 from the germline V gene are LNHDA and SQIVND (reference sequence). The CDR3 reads CATTWGANTGELFF. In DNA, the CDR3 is TGTGCCACCACGTGGGGGGCGAACACCGGGGAGCTGTTTTTT.